The 8 T cell receptor beta chains below all came from one sample that was sequenced in a study of shared clonotypes between healthy human individuals. The repertoire was sequenced with immunoSEQ multiplex PCR; TCRdb's copy has only in-frame clones and lacks some. The sample carries around 700,000 clones, less than 80% recorded once. Sequencing input: memory CD4+ T cells sorted from blood. Subset described: CD45RA-negative fraction. Receptors originate from a woman between 25 and 40 years old in good health.

This clone was detected only a few times. The chain has TRBV19 and TRBJ2-1; D not resolved. The V end was cut by 6 bases, the J end by 3 bases, with 6 bases between. CDR1 and CDR2 from the germline V gene are LNHDA and SQIVND (reference sequence). This CDR3 region has 12 residues. CDR3 sequence: CASSTLYNEQFF. Here the CDR3 DNA reads TGTGCCAGTAGCACACTCTACAATGAGCAGTTCTTC.

This chain joins TRBV30 and TRBJ2-7; D remains ambiguous. The CDR3 length is 13 residues. Germline CDR1 reads GTSNPN; CDR2 reads SVGIG (reference sequence). The V end lost 5 bases, the J end lost 5 bases, and 16 bases lay between the germline ends. In DNA, the CDR3 is TGTGCCTGGGGGTCTTCCCCGGCGAACGAGCAGTACTTC. Its protein product is CAWGSSPANEQYF.

The rearrangement links TRBV5-1 to TRBJ2-1; a weak D match, TRBD2 (6 bases). This CDR3 region has 16 residues. The ends were cut back, 0 bases at V and 4 bases at J, with 14 bases in the middle. CDR1 SGHRS and CDR2 YFSETQ come from the germline V gene. CDR3 in DNA: TGCGCCAGCAGCTTGGCCATCGGAGGGGCTTACAATGAGCAGTTCTTC. This sequence encodes CASSLAIGGAYNEQFF. The full variable domain, completed using reference TRBV5-1 and TRBJ2-1, is KAGVTQTPRYLIKTRGQQVTLSCSPISGHRSVSWYQQTPGQGLQFLFEYFSETQRNKGNFPGRFSGRQFSNSRSEMNVSTLELGDSALYLCASSLAIGGAYNEQFFGPGTRLTVL.

This clone was recorded at least ten times. The chain joins TRBV6-1 to TRBJ1-1, with D hard to call. Per germline, CDR1 MNHNS and CDR2 SASEGT. The CDR3 consists of 13 residues. V lost 3 bases, J lost 5 bases, and 10 bases lay in between. The CDR3 sequence: CASSEFRSTEAFF. CDR3 nucleotides: TGTGCCAGCAGTGAGTTCCGGAGTACTGAAGCTTTCTTT.

J is TRBJ1-2 and V is TRBV28, with D perhaps matching TRBD1 (5 bases). Deletions cut 4 bases from V and 2 bases from J, with 11 bases between. The CDR3 is 14 amino acids. Germline lookup yields CDR1 MDHEN and CDR2 SYDVKM. In DNA, the CDR3 is TGTGCCAGCAGTTATCAGGGTTGGAACTATGGCTACACCTTC. It yields the protein CASSYQGWNYGYTF.

This chain uses TRBV28 with TRBJ2-7, with TRBD2 identical over 14 bases. The CDR3 consists of 20 residues. Looked up from germline, CDR1 is MDHEN and CDR2 is SYDVKM. The trim removed 6 bases at V and 0 bases at J, leaving 16 bases unmatched. CDR3 protein: CASSRGLAGAFRKSSYEQYF. The CDR3 DNA follows: TGTGCCAGCAGCCGGGGACTAGCGGGAGCTTTTAGAAAAAGCTCCTACGAGCAGTACTTC.

In this sample, this clone turned up many times. Here the CDR3 reads CASSLVRGGYNEQFF. CDR3 nucleotides: TGTGCCAGCAGCTTGGTCAGGGGTGGCTACAATGAGCAGTTCTTC. This chain joins TRBV5-4 and TRBJ2-1, with a tentative D call TRBD1 (6 bases). CDR1 SGHNT and CDR2 YYREEE come from the germline V gene (reference sequence). This CDR3 region has 15 residues. Trimming removed 0 bases from V and 3 bases from J, with 10 bases in between.

The chain combines TRBV30 with TRBJ2-3; 11 bases fit TRBD2. Germline CDR1 and CDR2: GTSNPN and SVGIG (reference sequence). Germline trimming cut 0 bases from V and 3 bases from J; bases unmatched to any gene: 11. The CDR3 runs 18 residues. Written as DNA, the CDR3 is TGTGCCTGGAGTGTACTGCTAGCGGGAGGTTTTGGTACAGATACGCAGTATTTT. As protein: CAWSVLLAGGFGTDTQYF.